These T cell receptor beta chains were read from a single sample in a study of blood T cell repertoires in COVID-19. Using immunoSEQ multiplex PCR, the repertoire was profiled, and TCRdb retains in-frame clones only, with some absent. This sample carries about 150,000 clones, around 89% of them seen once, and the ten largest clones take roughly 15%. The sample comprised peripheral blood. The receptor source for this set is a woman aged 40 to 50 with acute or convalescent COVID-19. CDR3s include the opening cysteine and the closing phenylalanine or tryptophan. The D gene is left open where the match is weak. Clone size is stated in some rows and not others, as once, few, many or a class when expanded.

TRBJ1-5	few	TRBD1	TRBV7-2	CASSLRPGTGGNQPQHF	TGTGCCAGCAGCCTCCGCCCCGGGACAGGGGGCAATCAGCCCCAGCATTTT
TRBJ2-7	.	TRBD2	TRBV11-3	CASSHTSGPSYEQYF	TGTGCCAGCAGCCATACTAGCGGGCCCTCCTACGAGCAGTACTTC
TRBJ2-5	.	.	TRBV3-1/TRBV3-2	CASSPRPRVETQYF	TGTGCCAGCAGCCCTCGGCCCAGGGTCGAGACCCAGTACTTC
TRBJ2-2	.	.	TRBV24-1	CATSRDWNTGELFF	TGTGCCACCAGCCGGGACTGGAACACCGGGGAGCTGTTTTTT
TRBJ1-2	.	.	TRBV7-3	CASSPGQNYGYTF	TGTGCCAGCAGCCCTGGACAGAACTATGGCTACACCTTC
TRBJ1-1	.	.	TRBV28	CASRFWGPVAEAFF	TGTGCCAGCAGATTCTGGGGGCCGGTCGCTGAAGCTTTCTTT
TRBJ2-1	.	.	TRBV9	CASSVDREQFF	TGTGCCAGCAGCGTCGACAGAGAGCAGTTCTTC
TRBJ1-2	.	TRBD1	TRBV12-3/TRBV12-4	CASSVDRKYGYTF	TGTGCCAGCAGTGTGGACAGGAAGTATGGCTACACCTTC
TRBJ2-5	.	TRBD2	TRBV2	CASNGRGGETQYF	TGTGCCAGCAACGGAAGGGGAGGGGAGACCCAGTACTTC
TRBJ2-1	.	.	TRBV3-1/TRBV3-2	CASSQNPAPLGHEQFF	TGTGCCAGCAGCCAGAACCCGGCGCCCCTAGGCCATGAGCAGTTCTTC
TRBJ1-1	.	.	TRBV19	CASSIDPLAGRTEAFF	TGTGCCAGTAGTATAGATCCCTTAGCGGGGCGGACTGAAGCTTTCTTT
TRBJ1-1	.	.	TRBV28	CASTLPPGGGASGEAFF	TGTGCCAGCACCTTACCCCCGGGTGGGGGCGCGTCAGGTGAAGCTTTCTTT
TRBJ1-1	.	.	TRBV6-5	CASSYSTLGRTEAFF	TGTGCCAGCAGTTACTCGACTCTAGGGAGAACTGAAGCTTTCTTT
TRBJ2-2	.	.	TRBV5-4	CASSLQENTGELFF	TGTGCCAGCAGCTTACAGGAGAACACCGGGGAGCTGTTTTTT
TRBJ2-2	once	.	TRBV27	CASRQAELNTGELFF	TGTGCCAGCAGACAAGCGGAATTGAACACCGGGGAGCTGTTTTTT
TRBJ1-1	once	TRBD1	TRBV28	CASSPGGFNTEAFF	TGTGCCAGCAGCCCAGGGGGCTTCAACACTGAAGCTTTCTTT
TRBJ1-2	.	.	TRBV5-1	CASSLGDLMDGYTF	TGCGCCAGCAGCTTGGGAGATCTAATGGATGGCTACACCTTC